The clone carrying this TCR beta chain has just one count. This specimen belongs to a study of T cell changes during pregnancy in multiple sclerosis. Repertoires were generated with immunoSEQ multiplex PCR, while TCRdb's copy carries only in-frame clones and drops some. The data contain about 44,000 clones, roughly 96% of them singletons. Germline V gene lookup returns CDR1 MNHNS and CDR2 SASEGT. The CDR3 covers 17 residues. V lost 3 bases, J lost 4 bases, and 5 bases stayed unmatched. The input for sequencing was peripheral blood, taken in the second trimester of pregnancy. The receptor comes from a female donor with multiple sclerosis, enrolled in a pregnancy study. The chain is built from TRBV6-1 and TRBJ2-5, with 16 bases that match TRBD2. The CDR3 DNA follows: TGTGCCAGCAGTGAGGAGGGACTAGCGGGGGGGCCAGAGACCCAGTACTTC. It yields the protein CASSEEGLAGGPETQYF.